This T cell receptor (beta chain) is from a study of OX40 agonist ivuxolimab in advanced cancers. A note on the overall study: Ivuxolimab was a fully human IgG2 agonistic monoclonal antibody targeting the costimulatory receptor OX40 (CD134). Intravenous ivuxolimab was administered to patients every 2 weeks at six dose levels: 0.01, 0.1, 0.3, 1.5, 3 and 10 mg/kg. Among the 50 to 55 dose-escalation patients, around 19 had hepatocellular carcinoma, some 15 melanoma, 9 renal cell carcinoma and 9 head and neck cancer. In the dose-escalation cohort, approximately 82% of patients were male, and the mean age was 60 years with a range of about 20 to 90. Prior anti-PD-1, anti-PD-L1 or anti-CTLA-4 therapy was permitted, and checkpoint inhibitors had been received by about 36% of dose-escalation patients. Partial responses occurred in three dose-escalation patients: two with cutaneous melanoma and one with hepatocellular carcinoma. The purpose of peripheral TCRbeta sequencing was to test whether ivuxolimab changed TCR sequence diversity and led to clonal T-cell expansion. The monotherapy dose-escalation portion (N ≈ 52 patients) of the phase I ivuxolimab trial is reported in the paper.

For sequencing of the TCRbeta CDR3 region, genomic DNA was extracted from the sorted cells. TCRbeta CDR3 regions were sequenced using the immunoSEQ Assay. TCRdb limited this immuneACCESS table to in-frame rearrangements with V and J called. A share of clones is missing; checked studies link under half to unresolved V genes, and the rest is unexplained. This sample holds about 95,000 clones; approximately 92% were observed only once. The ten largest clones capture approximately 0.35% of the sample. Per the germline V gene (reference sequence), SGHKS is the CDR1 and YYEKEE is the CDR2. From V the trimming removes 0 bases and from J it removes 6 bases, while the gene matches leave 7 bases of the junction unaccounted for. The CDR3 runs 16 residues from the cysteine to the phenylalanine. CDR3 DNA only is kept here, 48 bases in frame from base 1. General conclusions and limits of the study: Low levels of normalized T-cell clonal expansion were also seen in some nonresponding patients. After ivuxolimab, CD8+ T cells had more expanded clones than CD4+ T cells on average. In the 0.1-3.0 mg/kg groups, partial responders had among the lowest normalized peripheral clonal expansion, particularly in CD8+ T cells. Which antigens the clonally expanded peripheral T cells were specific for was not determined. Clonal expansion of both CD4+ and CD8+ blood T cells was observed from baseline to week 6 at doses 0.1 to 3.0 mg/kg.

The trial excluded patients who had a history of autoimmune disease or who were on systemic immunosuppression. In every dose cohort, peripheral blood was drawn for TCR sequencing at baseline, cycle 4 day 1, and cycle 7 day 1. Samples came from an open-label, multicenter, first-in-human phase I dose-escalation trial of ivuxolimab. Adults with locally advanced or metastatic head and neck squamous cell, hepatocellular, melanoma or renal cell carcinoma were enrolled in the trial. Before TCR sequencing, CD4+ T cells and CD8+ T cells were sorted from peripheral blood as separate populations. A remark on this clone: Its antigen is currently not known. Per-base quality was not reported, and no clone a single base away is much larger than it.

The origin of this receptor is an adult with an advanced solid tumor such as melanoma, head and neck, liver or kidney cancer. The sample consisted of CD4+ or CD8+ T cells sorted from blood, taken in a trial of the OX40 agonist ivuxolimab. The sequence links TRBV5-5 to TRBJ2-1, and 9 bases in between align with TRBD1. The DNA reads TGTGCCAGCAGCTTGGACAGGGGGCTCATGGGCAATGAGCAGTTCTTC. The encoded protein is CASSLDRGLMGNEQFF. The variable domain in full, with residues beyond the CDR3 obtained from the reference TRBV5-5 and TRBJ2-1 genes, is DAGVTQSPTHLIKTRGQQVTLRCSPISGHKSVSWYQQVLGQGPQFIFQYYEKEERGRGNFPDRFSARQFPNYSSELNVNALLLGDSALYLCASSLDRGLMGNEQFFGPGTRLTVL.